This T cell receptor (beta chain) originates from a study of blood T cells in healthy people across ages. Study-level points and caveats: Possibly, changes in expanded clonotypes were confounded because donor CMV status was unknown.

The second PCR ran about 6 to 11 cycles with a sample-barcoded 5' primer and J-beta primers. TCRdb re-called the 5' RACE reads through MiXCR, storing one row per CDR3 protein. The sample holds just under 750,000 distinct CDR3 sequences, 20% to 25% seen once. Turning to this clonotype: The antigen is unknown.

The sample consisted of blood. This TCR derives from a man between 65 and 85 years old in good health.

The CDR3 is CSVTLGGRRETQYF. The CDR3 DNA reads as TGCAGCGTTACCCTAGGGGGAAGGAGGGAGACCCAGTACTTC. This chain links TRBV29-1 with TRBJ2-5; tentatively, D is TRBD1 (6 bases). This CDR3 has 14 amino acids. Per the germline V gene, CDR1 is SQVTM and CDR2 is ANQGSEA. V shed 5 bases and J shed 5 bases, with 18 bases lying between them.